The text below deals with one TCR beta chain. This entry is derived from a study of blood T cell repertoires in COVID-19. About the research overall: Nucleic acid was either cDNA or gDNA, and it came from T cells, B-cell-depleted T cells, or PBMCs.

Methods used by the authors: The authors estimated nucleated cell counts from reference gene primer amplification. Sequenced by immunoSEQ multiplex PCR; TCRdb stores in-frame clones only, minus some. From that table come the V and J calls and clone size; the DNA was used to work out D and trimming. The sample records around 78,000 clones, about nine tenths being singletons. The V gene end was trimmed by 2 bases and the J gene end by 8 bases; junction bases not matched to a gene: 13. Germline assignment: CDR1 SEHNR and CDR2 FQNEAQ (reference sequence). CDR3 length equals 17 residues. The receptor was derived from a woman in her forties or fifties in a cohort sampled during active COVID-19. Sequenced material: peripheral blood. This chain uses TRBV7-9 with TRBJ2-1, with 9 nucleotides matching TRBD2. CDR3 bases: TGTGCCAGCAGCTTATCGGTCAATAGCGGGAGTCTGGATGAGCAGTTCTTC. It specifies CASSLSVNSGSLDEQFF. Full variable domain (missing parts from reference TRBV7-9 and TRBJ2-1): DTGVSQNPRHKITKRGQNVTFRCDPISEHNRLYWYRQTLGQGPEFLTYFQNEAQLEKSRLLSDRFSAERPKGSFSTLEIQRTEQGDSAMYLCASSLSVNSGSLDEQFFGPGTRLTVL.